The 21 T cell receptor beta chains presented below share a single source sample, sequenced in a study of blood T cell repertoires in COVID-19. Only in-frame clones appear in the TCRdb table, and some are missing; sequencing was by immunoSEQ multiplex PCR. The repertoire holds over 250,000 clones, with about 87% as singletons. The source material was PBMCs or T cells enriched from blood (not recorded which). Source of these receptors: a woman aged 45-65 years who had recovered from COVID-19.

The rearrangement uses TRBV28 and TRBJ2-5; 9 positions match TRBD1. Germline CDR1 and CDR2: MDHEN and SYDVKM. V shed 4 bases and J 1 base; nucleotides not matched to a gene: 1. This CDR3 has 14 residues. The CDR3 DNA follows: TGTGCCAGCAGTTCGACAGGGGGCCAAGAGACCCAGTACTTC. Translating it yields CASSSTGGQETQYF.

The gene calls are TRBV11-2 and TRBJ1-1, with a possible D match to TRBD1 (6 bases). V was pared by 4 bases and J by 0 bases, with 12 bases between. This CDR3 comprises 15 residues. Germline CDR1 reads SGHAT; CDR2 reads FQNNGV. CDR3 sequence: CASSSGQLMNTEAFF. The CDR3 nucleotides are TGTGCCAGCAGCTCCGGACAGCTCATGAACACTGAAGCTTTCTTT.

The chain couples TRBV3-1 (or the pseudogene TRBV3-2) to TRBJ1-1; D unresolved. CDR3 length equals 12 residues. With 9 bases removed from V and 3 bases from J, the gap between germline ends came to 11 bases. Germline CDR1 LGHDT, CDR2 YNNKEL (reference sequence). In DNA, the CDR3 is TGTGCCAGTTCAAGAAGAGACACTGAAGCTTTCTTT. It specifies CASSRRDTEAFF.

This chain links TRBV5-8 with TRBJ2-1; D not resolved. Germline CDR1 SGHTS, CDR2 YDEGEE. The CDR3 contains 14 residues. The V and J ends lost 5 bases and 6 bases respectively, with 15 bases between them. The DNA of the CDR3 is TGTGCCAGCAGATTTTCGGTCAAAACCAATGAGCAGTTCTTC. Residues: CASRFSVKTNEQFF.

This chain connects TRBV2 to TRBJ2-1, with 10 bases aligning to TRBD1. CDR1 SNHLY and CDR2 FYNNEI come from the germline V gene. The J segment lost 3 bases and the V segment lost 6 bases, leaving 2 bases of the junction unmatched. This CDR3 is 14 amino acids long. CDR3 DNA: TGTGCCAGCAGCCGGGACAGGGGCTACAATGAGCAGTTCTTC. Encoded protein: CASSRDRGYNEQFF.

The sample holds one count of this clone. The CDR3 nucleotides are TGTGCCAGCAGTACTGGGACAGAACGCTACAATGAGCAGTTCTTC. Its translation is CASSTGTERYNEQFF. The chain carries TRBV27 and TRBJ2-1, with 7 nucleotides matching TRBD1. J was trimmed by 3 bases and V by 5 bases; bases with no gene match: 7. Looked up from germline, CDR1 is MNHEY and CDR2 is SMNVEV (reference sequence). The CDR3 sequence is 15 residues long.

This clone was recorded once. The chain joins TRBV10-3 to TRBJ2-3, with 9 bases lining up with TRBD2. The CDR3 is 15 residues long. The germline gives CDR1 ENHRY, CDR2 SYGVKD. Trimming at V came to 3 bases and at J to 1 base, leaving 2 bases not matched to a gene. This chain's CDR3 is CAISEGGRGTDTQYF. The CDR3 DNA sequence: TGTGCCATCAGTGAAGGCGGGAGGGGCACAGATACGCAGTATTTT.

The CDR3 DNA follows: TGTGCCACCCGAGAGCGGGCGGGGTTTTCACCCCTCCACTTT. Residues: CATRERAGFSPLHF. V usage is TRBV28 and J usage is TRBJ1-6; D unclear. CDR1 and CDR2 (germline): MDHEN, SYDVKM. The CDR3 spans 14 residues. The V end lost 10 bases, the J end lost 9 bases, and 19 bases lay between the germline ends.

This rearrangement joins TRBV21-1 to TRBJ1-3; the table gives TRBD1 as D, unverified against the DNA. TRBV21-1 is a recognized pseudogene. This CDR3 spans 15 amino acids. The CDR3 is CASRLGQGGGNTIYF. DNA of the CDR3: TGTGCCAGCAGGCTTGGACAGGGCGGAGGAAACACCATATATTTT.

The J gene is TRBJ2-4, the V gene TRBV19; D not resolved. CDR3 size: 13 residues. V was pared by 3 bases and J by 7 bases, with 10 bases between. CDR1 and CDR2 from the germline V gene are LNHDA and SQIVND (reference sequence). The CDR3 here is CASSIGQRNIQYF. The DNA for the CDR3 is TGTGCCAGTAGTATTGGCCAGAGGAACATTCAGTACTTC.

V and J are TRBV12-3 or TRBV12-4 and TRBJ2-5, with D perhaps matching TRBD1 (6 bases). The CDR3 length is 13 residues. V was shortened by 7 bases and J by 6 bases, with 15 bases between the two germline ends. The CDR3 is CASTRGQFKTQYF. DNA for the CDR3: TGTGCCAGCACCAGAGGACAGTTTAAGACCCAGTACTTC.

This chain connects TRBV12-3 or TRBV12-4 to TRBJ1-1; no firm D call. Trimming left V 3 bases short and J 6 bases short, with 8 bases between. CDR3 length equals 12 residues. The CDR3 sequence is CASSFGFPEAFF. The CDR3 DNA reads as TGTGCCAGCAGTTTCGGGTTTCCTGAAGCTTTCTTT.

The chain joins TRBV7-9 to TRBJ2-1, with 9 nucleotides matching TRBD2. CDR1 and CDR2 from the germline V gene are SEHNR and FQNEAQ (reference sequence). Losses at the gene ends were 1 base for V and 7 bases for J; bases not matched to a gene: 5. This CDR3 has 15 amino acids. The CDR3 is CASSLVLAGMNEQFF. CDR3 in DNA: TGTGCCAGCAGCTTAGTCCTAGCGGGGATGAATGAGCAGTTCTTC.

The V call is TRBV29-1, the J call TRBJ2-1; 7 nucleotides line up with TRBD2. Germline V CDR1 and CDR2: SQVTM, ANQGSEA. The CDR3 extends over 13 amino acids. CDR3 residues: CAGVGDPYNEQFF. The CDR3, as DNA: TGCGCGGGGGTAGGGGACCCCTACAATGAGCAGTTCTTC.

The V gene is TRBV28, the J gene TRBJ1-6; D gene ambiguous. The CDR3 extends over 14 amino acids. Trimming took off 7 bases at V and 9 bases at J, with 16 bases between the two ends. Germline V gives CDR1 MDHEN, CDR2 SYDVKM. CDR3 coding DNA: TGTGCCAGCACCAACACCCGCCAGTTTTCACCCCTCCACTTT. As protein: CASTNTRQFSPLHF. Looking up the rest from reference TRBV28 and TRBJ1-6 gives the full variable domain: DVKVTQSSRYLVKRTGEKVFLECVQDMDHENMFWYRQDPGLGLRLIYFSYDVKMKEKGDIPEGYSVSREKKERFSLILESASTNQTSMYLCASTNTRQFSPLHFGNGTRLTVT.

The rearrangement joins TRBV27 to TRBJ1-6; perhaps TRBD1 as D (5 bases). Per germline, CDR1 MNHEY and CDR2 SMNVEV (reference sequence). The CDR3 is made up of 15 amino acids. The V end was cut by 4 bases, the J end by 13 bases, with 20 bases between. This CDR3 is CASSSRGTGGLPLHF. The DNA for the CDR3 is TGTGCCAGCAGTTCCCGCGGGACGGGGGGACTGCCCCTCCACTTT.

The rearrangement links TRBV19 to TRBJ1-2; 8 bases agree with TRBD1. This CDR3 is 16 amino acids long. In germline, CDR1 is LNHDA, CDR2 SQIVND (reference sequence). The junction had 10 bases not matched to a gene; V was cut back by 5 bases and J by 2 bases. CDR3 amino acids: CASSRLQGALNYGYTF. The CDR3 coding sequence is TGTGCCAGTAGTCGGTTGCAGGGGGCTCTCAACTATGGCTACACCTTC.

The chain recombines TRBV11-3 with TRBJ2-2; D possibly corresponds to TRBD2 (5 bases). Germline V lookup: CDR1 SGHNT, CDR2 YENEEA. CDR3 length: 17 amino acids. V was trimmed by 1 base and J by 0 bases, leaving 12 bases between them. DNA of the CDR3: TGTGCCAGCAGCTTAGGGATTCCTAGCCCGAACACCGGGGAGCTGTTTTTT. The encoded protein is CASSLGIPSPNTGELFF.

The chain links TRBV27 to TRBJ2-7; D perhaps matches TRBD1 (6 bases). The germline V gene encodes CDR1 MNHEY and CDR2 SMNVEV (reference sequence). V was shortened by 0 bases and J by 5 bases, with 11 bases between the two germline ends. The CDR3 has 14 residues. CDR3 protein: CASSLSRQGNEQYF. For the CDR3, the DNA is TGTGCCAGCAGTTTATCGCGCCAGGGGAACGAGCAGTACTTC.

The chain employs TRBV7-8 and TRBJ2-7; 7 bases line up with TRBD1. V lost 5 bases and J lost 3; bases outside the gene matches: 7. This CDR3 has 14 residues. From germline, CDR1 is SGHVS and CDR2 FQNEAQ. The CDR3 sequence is CASSRTTGIYEQYF. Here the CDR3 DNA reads TGTGCCAGCAGCCGGACGACAGGGATCTACGAGCAGTACTTC. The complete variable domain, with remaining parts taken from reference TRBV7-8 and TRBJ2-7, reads GAGVSQSPRYKVAKRGQDVALRCDPISGHVSLFWYQQALGQGPEFLTYFQNEAQLDKSGLPSDRFFAERPEGSVSTLKIQRTQQEDSAVYLCASSRTTGIYEQYFGPGTRLTVT.

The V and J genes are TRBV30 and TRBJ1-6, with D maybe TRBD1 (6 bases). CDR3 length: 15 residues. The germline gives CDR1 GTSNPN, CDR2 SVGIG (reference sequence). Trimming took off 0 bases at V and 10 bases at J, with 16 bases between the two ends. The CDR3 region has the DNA TGTGCCTGGAGTGTACCTAGCAGGGGAGACTCACCCCTCCACTTT. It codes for CAWSVPSRGDSPLHF.